Presented here are 5 T cell receptor beta chains from one specimen sequenced in a study of blood T cell repertoires in COVID-19. Here immunoSEQ multiplex PCR was the method, and the copy in TCRdb shows in-frame clones only, minus some. This table holds fewer than 400,000 clones, 85% found once. Sample: peripheral blood. The receptors here all came from a young woman with acute or convalescent COVID-19.

The rearrangement links TRBV2 to TRBJ2-7; tentatively, D is TRBD1 (6 bases). With 4 bases removed from V and 4 bases from J, the gap between germline ends came to 14 bases. This CDR3 has 14 amino acids. Germline-derived CDR1 and CDR2 are SNHLY and FYNNEI. CDR3 coding DNA: TGTGCCAGCAGTGCCGCGTACAGGGCTTACGAGCAGTACTTC. The encoded protein is CASSAAYRAYEQYF.

This clone was observed once. The chain recombines TRBV5-4 with TRBJ2-5; weak D call: TRBD2 (5 bases). This CDR3 comprises 14 residues. Deletions cut 4 bases from V and 4 bases from J, with 14 bases between. CDR1 and CDR2 (germline): SGHNT, YYREEE (reference sequence). This chain's CDR3 is CASSGGSLGETQYF. As DNA, the CDR3 is TGTGCCAGCAGCGGAGGTTCTCTAGGAGAGACCCAGTACTTC.

This clone appeared a few times. This chain connects TRBV5-4 to TRBJ1-2, with D unclear. The CDR3 has 13 amino acids. Germline V gene sequence: CDR1 SGHNT, CDR2 YYREEE (reference sequence). Trimming removed 7 bases from V and 8 bases from J, with 18 bases in between. CDR3 in amino acids: CASSVPGAVGYTF. Here the CDR3 DNA reads TGTGCCAGCTCTGTGCCAGGCGCTGTCGGCTACACCTTC.

The chain carries TRBV2 and TRBJ2-7; TRBD2 agrees at 8 bases. Germline V CDR1 and CDR2: SNHLY, FYNNEI. V lost 5 bases, J lost 6 bases, and 6 bases stayed unmatched. The length of the CDR3 is 13 residues. The CDR3: CASSTTSAGEQYF. CDR3 sequence (DNA): TGTGCCAGCAGTACGACTAGCGCGGGCGAGCAGTACTTC.

In its sample, this clone was seen once. This chain links TRBV5-6 with TRBJ2-7, with 15 nucleotides matching TRBD2. The germline gives CDR1 SGHDT, CDR2 YYEEEE. Unmatched junction bases numbered 2, after V lost 4 bases and J lost 6 bases. CDR3 length: 14 amino acids. For the CDR3, the DNA is TGTGCCAGCAGCCCGGGACTAGCGGGGGGCGAGCAGTACTTC. Amino acids: CASSPGLAGGEQYF.